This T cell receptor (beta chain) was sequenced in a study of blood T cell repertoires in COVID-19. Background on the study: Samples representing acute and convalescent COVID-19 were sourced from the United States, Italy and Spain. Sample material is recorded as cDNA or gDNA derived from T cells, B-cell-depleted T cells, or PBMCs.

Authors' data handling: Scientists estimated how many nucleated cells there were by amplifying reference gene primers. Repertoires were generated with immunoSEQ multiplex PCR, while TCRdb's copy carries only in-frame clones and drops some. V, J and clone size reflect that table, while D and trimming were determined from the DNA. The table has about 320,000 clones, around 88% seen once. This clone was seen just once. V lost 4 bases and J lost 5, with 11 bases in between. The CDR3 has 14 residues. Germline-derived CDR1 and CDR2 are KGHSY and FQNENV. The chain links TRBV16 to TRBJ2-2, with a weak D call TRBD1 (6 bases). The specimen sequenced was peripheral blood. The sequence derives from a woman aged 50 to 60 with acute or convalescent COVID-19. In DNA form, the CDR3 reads TGTGCCAGCAGCCTCACGCAGGGGACCGGGGAGCTGTTTTTT. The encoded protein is CASSLTQGTGELFF. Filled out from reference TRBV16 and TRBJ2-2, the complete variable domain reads GEEVAQTPKHLVRGEGQKAKLYCAPIKGHSYVFWYQQVLKNEFKFLISFQNENVFDETGMPKERFSAKCLPNSPCSLEIQATKLEDSAVYFCASSLTQGTGELFFGEGSRLTVL.